The clone carrying this TCR beta chain was picked up many times. The antigen remains undetermined. The data belong to a study of beta chain features in type 1 diabetes. Broader study findings: Moderate yet significant TCRB CDR3 shortening was seen in Type 1 diabetes patients in all four CD4+ subsets.

V was clipped by 1 base and J by 9 bases, with 22 bases between them. The V gene's germline CDR1 is LNHNV and CDR2 YYDKDF (reference sequence). This CDR3 is 17 amino acids long. The investigators reverse transcribed all of the isolated RNA, so they sequenced expressed TCRB transcripts. The table came from immunoSEQ multiplex PCR; TCRdb's copy has only in-frame clones and leaves some out. The repertoire holds around 300,000 clones, with around 7.8% as singletons. The receptor was isolated from a woman in her late teens or twenties in good health. This chain connects TRBV15 to TRBJ2-4, with D perhaps given as TRBD1 or TRBD2 (5 bases each). Sequencing used central memory CD4+ T cells from blood. The CDR3 region has the DNA TGTGCCACCAGCAGAGCCCAGCTCACGAGCCGGGACCGCATTCAGTACTTC. Translation: CATSRAQLTSRDRIQYF.